A few counts support the clone carrying this T cell receptor (beta chain). Its antigen is not known. This entry belongs to a study of cytomegalovirus exposure and HLA in healthy donors. At the level of the study: Roughly 89 million unique TCR sequences came from HLA-typed donors in an early release. Points from the study as a whole: It was confirmed in vitro that three of the CMV-associated chains were specific for CMV antigens.

Trimming cost V 5 bases and J 4 bases, with 17 bases left between them. The germline CDR1 and CDR2 sequences are SEHNR and FQNEAQ (reference sequence). This CDR3 has 15 amino acids. Donors showed nominal health when sampled, although they likely had unrecorded immune exposures. Amplification used 60 Vbeta primers and 13 Jbeta primers. Sequenced by immunoSEQ multiplex PCR; TCRdb stores in-frame clones only, minus some. The table includes roughly 130,000 clones, 70% to 75% detected once. The specimen sequenced was PBMCs. V and J are TRBV7-9 and TRBJ2-5; maybe TRBD2 (6 bases). The source is a woman aged 40 to 55 in good health and CMV-seropositive. CDR3 in DNA: TGTGCCAGCAGCCGCCCGATGGGGGGTCGAGAGACCCAGTACTTC. It translates to CASSRPMGGRETQYF.